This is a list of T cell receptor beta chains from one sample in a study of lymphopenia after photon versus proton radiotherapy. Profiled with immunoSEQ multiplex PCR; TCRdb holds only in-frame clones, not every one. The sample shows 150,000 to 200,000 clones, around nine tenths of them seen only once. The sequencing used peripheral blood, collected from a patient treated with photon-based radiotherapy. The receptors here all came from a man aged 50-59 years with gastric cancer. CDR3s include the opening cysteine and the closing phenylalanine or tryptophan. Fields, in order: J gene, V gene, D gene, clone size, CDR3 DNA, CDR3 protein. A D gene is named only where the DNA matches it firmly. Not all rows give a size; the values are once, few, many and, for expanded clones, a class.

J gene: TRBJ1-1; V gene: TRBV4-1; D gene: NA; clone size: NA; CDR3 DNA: TGCGCCAGCAGCCAAGTTGGCCCCAACACTGAAGCTTTCTTT; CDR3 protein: CASSQVGPNTEAFF
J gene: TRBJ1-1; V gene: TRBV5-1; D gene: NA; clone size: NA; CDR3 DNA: TGCGCCAGCAGCTTGCCCAACCCGAACACTGAAGCTTTCTTT; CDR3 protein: CASSLPNPNTEAFF
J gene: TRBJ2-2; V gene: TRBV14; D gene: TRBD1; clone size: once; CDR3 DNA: TGTGCCAGCAGCCAACGGGACAGCCGGGCCGGGGAGCTGTTTTTT; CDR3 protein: CASSQRDSRAGELFF
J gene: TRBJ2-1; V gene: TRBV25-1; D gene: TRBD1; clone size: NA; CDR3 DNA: TGTGCCAGCAGGGCCGGGACAGGGTCTGAGCAGTTCTTC; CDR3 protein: CASRAGTGSEQFF
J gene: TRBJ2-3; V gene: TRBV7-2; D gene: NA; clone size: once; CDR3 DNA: TGTGCCAGCAGCTTGAGTTCCGGGGGTGGAACAGATACGCAGTATTTT; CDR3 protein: CASSLSSGGGTDTQYF
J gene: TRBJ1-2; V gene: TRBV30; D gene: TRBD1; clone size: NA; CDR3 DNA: TGTGCCTGGAGACAGGGGGCCAACTATGGCTACACCTTC; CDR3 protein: CAWRQGANYGYTF
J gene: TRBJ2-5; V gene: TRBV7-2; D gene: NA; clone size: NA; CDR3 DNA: TGTGCCAGCAGCCCTCCCGGGACACACCAAGAGACCCAGTACTTC; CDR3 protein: CASSPPGTHQETQYF
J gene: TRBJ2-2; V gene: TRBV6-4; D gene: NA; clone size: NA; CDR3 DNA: TGTGCCAGCAGTGACTCCCCAGGGAACACCGGGGAGCTGTTTTTT; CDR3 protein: CASSDSPGNTGELFF
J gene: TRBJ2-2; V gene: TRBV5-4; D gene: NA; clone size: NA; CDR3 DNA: TGTGCCAGCAGCCCCCCTAACACCGGGGAGCTGTTTTTT; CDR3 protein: CASSPPNTGELFF
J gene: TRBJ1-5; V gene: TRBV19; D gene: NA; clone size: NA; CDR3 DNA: TGTGCCAGTAGTCAGTACAGGGATAGCAATCAGCCCCAGCATTTT; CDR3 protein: CASSQYRDSNQPQHF
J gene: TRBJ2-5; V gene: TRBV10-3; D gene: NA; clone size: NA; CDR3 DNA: TGTGCCATCAGTGAGGGAAACACCTTACAAGAGACCCAGTACTTC; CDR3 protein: CAISEGNTLQETQYF
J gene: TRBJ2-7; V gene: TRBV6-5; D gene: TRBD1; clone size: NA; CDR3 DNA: TGTGCCAGCAGTTACGGCGGGACAGGGTACGAGCAGTACTTC; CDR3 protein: CASSYGGTGYEQYF
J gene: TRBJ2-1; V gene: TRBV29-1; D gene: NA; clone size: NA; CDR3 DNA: TGCAGCGTTGGGGGGAGGGGGACAGCCTACAATGAGCAGTTCTTC; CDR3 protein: CSVGGRGTAYNEQFF
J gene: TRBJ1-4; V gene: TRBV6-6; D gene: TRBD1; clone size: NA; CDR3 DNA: TGTGCCAGCAGATCCGGGACAGGGACTGAAAAACTGTTTTTT; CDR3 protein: CASRSGTGTEKLFF
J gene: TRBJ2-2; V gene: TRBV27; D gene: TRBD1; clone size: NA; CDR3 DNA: TGTGCCAGCAGGCGACAGGGGGCTAATACCGGGGAGCTGTTTTTT; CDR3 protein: CASRRQGANTGELFF
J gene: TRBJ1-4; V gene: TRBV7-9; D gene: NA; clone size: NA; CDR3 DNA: TGTGCCAGCAGCTTATGGAGGGATAATAGTGAAAAACTGTTTTTT; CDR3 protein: CASSLWRDNSEKLFF
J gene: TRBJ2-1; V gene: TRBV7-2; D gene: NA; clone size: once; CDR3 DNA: TGTGCCAGCAGCTTGGAACGTTTCAGGGGCCAACTCTTC; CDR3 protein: CASSLERFRGQLF
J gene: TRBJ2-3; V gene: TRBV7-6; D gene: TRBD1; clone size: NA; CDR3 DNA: TGTGCCAGCAGCGAACGACAGGGTATAAACGCAGATACGCAGTATTTT; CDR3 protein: CASSERQGINADTQYF
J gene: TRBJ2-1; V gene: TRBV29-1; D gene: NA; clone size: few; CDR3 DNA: TGCAGCGTTGAGAGGGTTAGCGGCGCCTACAATGAGCAGTTCTTC; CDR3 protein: CSVERVSGAYNEQFF
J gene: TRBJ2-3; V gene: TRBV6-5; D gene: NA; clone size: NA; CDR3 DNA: TGTGCCAGCAGCTCAACTGCGGATACGCAGTATTTT; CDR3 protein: CASSSTADTQYF
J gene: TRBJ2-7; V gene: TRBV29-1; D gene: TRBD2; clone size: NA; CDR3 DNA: TGCAGCGTCGGACTAGCGGCTGATGTATGGTCCTACGAGCAGTACTTC; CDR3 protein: CSVGLAADVWSYEQYF
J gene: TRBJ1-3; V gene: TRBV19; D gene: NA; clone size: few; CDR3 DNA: TGTGCCAGTAGTTCGAGGGAATTTGCTGGAAACACCATATATTTT; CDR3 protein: CASSSREFAGNTIYF
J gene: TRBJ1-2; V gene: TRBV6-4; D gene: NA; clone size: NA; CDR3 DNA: TGTGCCAGCACCCCGGCCTCACTCGGAGCTAACTATGGCTACACCTTC; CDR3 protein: CASTPASLGANYGYTF
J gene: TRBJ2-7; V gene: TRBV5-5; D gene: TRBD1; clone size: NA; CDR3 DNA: TGTGCCAGCAGCTTGGGGCAGGGGGACTCCTACGAGCAGTACTTC; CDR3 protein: CASSLGQGDSYEQYF
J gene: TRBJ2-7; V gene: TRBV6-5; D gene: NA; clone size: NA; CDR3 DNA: TGTGCCAGCAGTTACTCTAGCGCCGTGAGCTCCTACGAGCAGTACTTC; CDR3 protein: CASSYSSAVSSYEQYF
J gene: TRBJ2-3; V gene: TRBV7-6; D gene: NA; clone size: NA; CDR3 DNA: TGTGCCAGCAGCCGGGGACCCACAGATACGCAGTATTTT; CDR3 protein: CASSRGPTDTQYF
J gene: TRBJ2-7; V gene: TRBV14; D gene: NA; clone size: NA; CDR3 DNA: TGTGCCAGCAGCCAAGACACCGACTACGAGCAGTACTTC; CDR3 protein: CASSQDTDYEQYF
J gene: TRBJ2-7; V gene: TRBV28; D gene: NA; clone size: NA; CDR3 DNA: TGTGCCAGCAGCCTTCTGACAGCCTACGAGCAGTACTTC; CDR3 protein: CASSLLTAYEQYF
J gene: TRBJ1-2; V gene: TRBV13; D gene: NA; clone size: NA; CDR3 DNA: TGTGCCAGCAGGACCGGAGGAGATGGCTACACCTTC; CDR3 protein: CASRTGGDGYTF
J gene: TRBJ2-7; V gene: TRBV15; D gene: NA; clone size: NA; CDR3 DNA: TGTGCCACCAGCAGAGCCGGGTTCTCCTACGAGCAGTACTTC; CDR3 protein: CATSRAGFSYEQYF
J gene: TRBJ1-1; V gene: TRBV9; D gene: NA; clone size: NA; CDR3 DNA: TGTGCCAGCAGCGTAGTAACGGGCTTCGGGGGGAAGAACACTGAAGCTTTCTTT; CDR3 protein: CASSVVTGFGGKNTEAFF
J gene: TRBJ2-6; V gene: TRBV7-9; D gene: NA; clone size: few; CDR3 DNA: TGTGCCAGCAGCTTACATGGGGCCAACGTCCTGACTTTC; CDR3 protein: CASSLHGANVLTF
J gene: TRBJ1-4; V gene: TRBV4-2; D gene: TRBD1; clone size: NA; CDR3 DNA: TGTGCCAGCAGCCAACCAGGGGGGATAAATGAAAAACTGTTTTTT; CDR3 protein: CASSQPGGINEKLFF
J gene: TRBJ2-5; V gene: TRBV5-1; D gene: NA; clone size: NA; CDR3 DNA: TGCGCCAGCAGCTTGGTGTCCATGCAAGAGACCCAGTACTTC; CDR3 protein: CASSLVSMQETQYF
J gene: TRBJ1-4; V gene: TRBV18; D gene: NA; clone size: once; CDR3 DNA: TGTGCCAGCTCAACCGAGGACGAAAAACTGTTTTTT; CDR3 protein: CASSTEDEKLFF
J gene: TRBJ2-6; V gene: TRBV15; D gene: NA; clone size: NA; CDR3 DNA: TGTGCCACCAGCAGAGTCAGGGGAAGTGGGGCCAACGTCCTGACTTTC; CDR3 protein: CATSRVRGSGANVLTF
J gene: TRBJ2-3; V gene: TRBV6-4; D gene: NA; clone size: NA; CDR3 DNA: TGTGCCAGCAGTTTTAGCGGAGCTAGCACAGATACGCAGTATTTT; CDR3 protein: CASSFSGASTDTQYF
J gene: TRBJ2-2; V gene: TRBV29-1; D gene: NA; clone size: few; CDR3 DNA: TGCAGCGTTGGGTGGCAGAACACCGGGGAGCTGTTTTTT; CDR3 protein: CSVGWQNTGELFF
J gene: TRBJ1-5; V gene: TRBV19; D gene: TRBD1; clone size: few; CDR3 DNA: TGTGCCAGTAAAGGGCAGGGGGCGAATCAGCCCCAGCATTTT; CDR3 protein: CASKGQGANQPQHF
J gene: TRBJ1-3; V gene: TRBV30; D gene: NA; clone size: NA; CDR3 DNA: TGTGCCTGGAGTAACCCGGTTAGCTCTGGAAACACCATATATTTT; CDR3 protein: CAWSNPVSSGNTIYF
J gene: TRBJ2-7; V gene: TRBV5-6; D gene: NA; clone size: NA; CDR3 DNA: TGTGCCAGCAGCTTGCAGGAGTACGAGCAGTACTTC; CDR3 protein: CASSLQEYEQYF
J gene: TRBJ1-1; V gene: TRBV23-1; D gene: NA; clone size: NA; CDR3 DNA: TGCGCCAGCAGTCAATCGATTCGGGCACGCCTGACTTGTGAAGCTTTCTTT; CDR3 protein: CASSQSIRARLTCEAFF